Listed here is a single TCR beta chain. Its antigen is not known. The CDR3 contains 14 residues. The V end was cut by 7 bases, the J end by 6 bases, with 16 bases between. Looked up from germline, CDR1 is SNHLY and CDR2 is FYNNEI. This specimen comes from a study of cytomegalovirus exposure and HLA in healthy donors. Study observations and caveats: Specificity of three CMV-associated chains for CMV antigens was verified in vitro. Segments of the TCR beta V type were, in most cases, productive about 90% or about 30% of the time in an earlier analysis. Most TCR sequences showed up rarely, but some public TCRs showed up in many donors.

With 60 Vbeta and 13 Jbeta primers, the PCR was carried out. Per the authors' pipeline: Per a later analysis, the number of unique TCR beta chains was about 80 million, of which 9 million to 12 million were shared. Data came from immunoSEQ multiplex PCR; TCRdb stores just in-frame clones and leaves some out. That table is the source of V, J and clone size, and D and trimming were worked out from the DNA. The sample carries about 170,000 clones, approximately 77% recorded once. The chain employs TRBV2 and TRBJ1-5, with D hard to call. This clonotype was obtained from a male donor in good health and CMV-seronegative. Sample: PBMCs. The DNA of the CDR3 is TGTGCCAGCACCCCCGGGAGGTCGGGTCAGCCCCAGCATTTT. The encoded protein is CASTPGRSGQPQHF.